Following are 29 T cell receptor beta chains from one sample sequenced in a study of regulatory T cells in long-lasting Graves disease. This sample's time point: newly diagnosed GD, antithyroid drugs for less than 3 months. Following extraction of RNA from PBMCs, that RNA was used to make the TCR library. Arm-PCR of CDR3 regions with iRepertoire HTBI primers generated TCR beta libraries. Each CDR3 protein gets one entry after TCRdb re-called the multiplex PCR reads with MiXCR. The sample lists under 300,000 distinct CDR3 sequences, just over 20% occurring once. Material: peripheral blood mononuclear cells (PBMCs), obtained at new diagnosis, from a patient treated with antithyroid drugs. The source is a female donor with Graves disease.

The rearrangement joins TRBV28 to TRBJ2-1; 8 bases line up with TRBD1. The V and J ends lost 6 bases and 9 bases, in that order; junction bases with no gene match: 4. CDR3 length: 12 residues. Germline CDR1 reads MDHEN; CDR2 reads SYDVKM. CDR3 loop: CASSGTGGEQFF. The CDR3 bases are TGTGCCAGCAGCGGGACAGGAGGTGAGCAGTTCTTC.

This clonotype was counted many times. The V call is TRBV20-1, the J call TRBJ2-1; 9 nucleotides line up with TRBD2. The V gene end was trimmed by 1 base and the J gene end by 8 bases; junction bases not matched to a gene: 12. The germline gives CDR1 DFQATT, CDR2 SNEGSKA (reference sequence). The CDR3 covers 16 residues. This chain's CDR3 is CSARVPGLAKGHEQFF. The DNA for the CDR3 is TGCAGTGCTAGAGTCCCGGGACTAGCAAAGGGGCATGAGCAGTTCTTC.

This clonotype was counted only a few times. For the CDR3, the DNA is TGTGCCAGCAGTCCACAGACAAACTCTGGAAACACCATATATTTT. This encodes CASSPQTNSGNTIYF. This chain uses TRBV6-1 with TRBJ1-3; no reliable D call. The V gene lost 5 bases and the J gene lost 0 bases, with 11 bases spanning the gap. CDR1 and CDR2 from the germline V gene are MNHNS and SASEGT. The CDR3 totals 15 residues.

This clonotype was detected many times. The rearrangement joins TRBV12-3 or TRBV12-4 to TRBJ2-7; 8 bases map to TRBD2. The CDR3 contains 16 residues. The J segment lost 0 bases and the V segment lost 4 bases, leaving 8 bases of the junction unmatched. CDR3 sequence reads: CASSWAPTSDSYEQYF. The CDR3 region has the DNA TGTGCCAGCAGTTGGGCTCCGACTAGCGACTCCTACGAGCAGTACTTC.

This clonotype was seen at least ten times. The V call is TRBV20-1, the J call TRBJ2-1, with 7 bases matching TRBD2. This CDR3 has 14 residues. With V trimmed by 5 bases and J by 4 bases, 8 bases remained unmatched. Germline loops: CDR1 DFQATT, CDR2 SNEGSKA (reference sequence). The CDR3 coding sequence is TGCAGTGCTCAGAGCGGGGTGGATTACAATGAGCAGTTCTTC. Translation: CSAQSGVDYNEQFF.

The sample holds many counts of this clonotype. The V call is TRBV18, the J call TRBJ2-7; 8 bases align to TRBD1. The CDR3 length is 14 residues. Unmatched junction bases numbered 5, after V lost 6 bases and J lost 1 base. Germline CDR1 reads KGHSH; CDR2 reads LQKENI. CDR3 protein: CASSPTGASYEQYF. The DNA of the CDR3 is TGTGCCAGCTCCCCGACAGGGGCTTCCTACGAGCAGTACTTC.

The rearrangement uses TRBV28 and TRBJ1-6, with D tentatively TRBD1 (6 bases). Trimming stripped 6 bases from V and 5 bases from J, with 11 bases between. Germline CDR1 MDHEN, CDR2 SYDVKM. This CDR3 is built from 14 residues. The CDR3 here is CASRAWTDNSPLHF. DNA for the CDR3: TGTGCCAGCAGGGCGTGGACAGATAATTCACCCCTCCACTTT.

Details on this clonotype: A far more abundant clone sits one base away, making this likely a read error. V and J are TRBV29-1 and TRBJ2-4; D not certain. Germline V gene data show CDR1 as SQVTM and CDR2 as ANQGSEA. Trimming pared 6 bases from V and 13 bases from J, leaving 13 bases between. The CDR3 covers 10 residues. This CDR3 is CSVGSHAQYF. In DNA form, the CDR3 reads TGCAGCGTGGGGTCCCATGCGCAGTACTTC.

Remarks on this clonotype: A read error is likely, as this CDR3 ends without the conserved phenylalanine or tryptophan. CDR3 in DNA: TGTGCCAGCAGCGGCCAGGGCGGGAATGTTTTAGAGCAGTACCTC. This codes for CASSGQGGNVLEQYL. This chain uses TRBV9 with TRBJ2-7, with a tentative D call TRBD2 (6 bases). The CDR3 runs 15 residues. Trimming took off 3 bases at V and 7 bases at J, with 20 bases between the two ends. Germline-derived CDR1 and CDR2 are SGDLS and YYNGEE.

The rearrangement uses TRBV24-1 and TRBJ2-7; the D gene is possibly TRBD1 (6 bases). The CDR3 spans 16 residues. V lost 4 bases, J lost 3 bases, and 18 bases lay in between. CDR1 is KGHDR and CDR2 is SFDVKD in the germline V gene. The CDR3 reads CATSDATQGSNYEQYF. In nucleotides, the CDR3 is TGTGCCACCAGTGACGCGACACAGGGATCGAACTACGAGCAGTACTTC.

The chain is built from TRBV5-5 and TRBJ2-7, with TRBD1 matching 10 bases. The germline gives CDR1 SGHKS, CDR2 YYEKEE (reference sequence). This CDR3 region has 16 residues. The V segment lost 4 bases and the J segment 3 bases; nucleotides outside the gene matches: 10. The CDR3 region is CASSQLTGTGDYEQYF. As DNA, the CDR3 is TGTGCCAGCAGCCAACTTACCGGGACAGGGGACTACGAGCAGTACTTC. The variable domain in full, with the rest retrieved from reference TRBV5-5 and TRBJ2-7, is DAGVTQSPTHLIKTRGQQVTLRCSPISGHKSVSWYQQVLGQGPQFIFQYYEKEERGRGNFPDRFSARQFPNYSSELNVNALLLGDSALYLCASSQLTGTGDYEQYFGPGTRLTVT.

Comment on this clonotype: A far larger clone differs by one base, so this is likely a read error. This chain uses TRBV20-1 with TRBJ2-5; 11 bases fit TRBD2. The end of the DNA fits TRBJ2-1 better, so the J call may be wrong. Per the germline V gene, CDR1 is DFQATT and CDR2 is SNEGSKA (reference sequence). This CDR3 is 14 amino acids long. CDR3 in amino acids: CSANILAGVGEQFF. The CDR3 DNA reads as TGCAGTGCTAATATACTAGCGGGAGTGGGTGAGCAGTTCTTC.

This clonotype has a count of ten or more. The chain recombines TRBV7-8 with TRBJ2-7; 8 bases match TRBD1. V lost 1 base and J lost 5; bases outside the gene matches: 4. Germline loops: CDR1 SGHVS, CDR2 FQNEAQ. The CDR3 length is 14 residues. The CDR3 region is CASSLGGQGNEQYF. The CDR3 bases are TGTGCCAGCAGCTTAGGTGGACAGGGTAACGAGCAGTACTTC.

In its sample, this clonotype was seen many times. The rearrangement joins TRBV9 to TRBJ2-2; possible D gene TRBD2, 5 bases. Trimming shortened V by 0 bases and J by 2 bases, and 11 bases separated the two germline ends. Germline assignment: CDR1 SGDLS and CDR2 YYNGEE. This CDR3 is built from 16 residues. The CDR3 coding sequence is TGTGCCAGCAGCGTAGCGGCGGGTGCAAACACCGGGGAGCTGTTTTTT. Protein product: CASSVAAGANTGELFF.

A remark on this clonotype: A far bigger clonotype differs at one base, so this is likely a read error. V gene TRBV7-2 combines with J gene TRBJ2-7; 10 nucleotides agree with TRBD2. Germline CDR1 SGHTA, CDR2 FQGNSA. The CDR3 contains 16 residues. CDR3 in DNA: TGTGCCAGCCGCCAACTAGCGGGGACTCTCTCCTACGGGCAGTACTTC. This gives the protein CASRQLAGTLSYGQYF.

This clonotype was counted ten times or more. V and J are TRBV4-3 and TRBJ2-1, with a possible D match to TRBD2 (5 bases). The V gene's germline CDR1 is LGHNA and CDR2 YSLEER. The length of the CDR3 is 14 residues. Trimming removed 0 bases at V and 5 bases at J, with 8 bases between. The CDR3 sequence is CASSQESRDNEQFF. Here the CDR3 DNA reads TGCGCCAGCAGCCAAGAGTCGAGGGACAATGAGCAGTTCTTC.

The chain has TRBV4-1 and TRBJ1-4; no definite D call. V lost 1 base to trimming and J lost 5 bases, with 17 bases between them. The CDR3 is 17 amino acids. Germline loops: CDR1 MGHRA, CDR2 YSYEKL. The CDR3 is CASSQVTYRGKNEKLFF. CDR3 DNA sequence: TGCGCCAGCAGCCAAGTAACATACCGTGGAAAGAATGAAAAACTGTTTTTT.

The rearrangement links TRBV27 to TRBJ1-5; possible D gene TRBD1, 6 bases. The ends were cut back, 5 bases at V and 11 bases at J, with 22 bases in the middle. Per the germline V gene, CDR1 is MNHEY and CDR2 is SMNVEV (reference sequence). The CDR3 has 15 residues. The CDR3 DNA follows: TGTGCCAGCAGTCCTCGGGGGGGGGGCCAAGAGACCCAGCATTTT. It translates to CASSPRGGGQETQHF.

With respect to this clonotype: A read error likely explains this, since a far larger clone differs by one base. The chain couples TRBV2 to TRBJ2-7; 10 bases fit TRBD2. Trimming removed 7 bases from V and 7 bases from J; junction bases left unmatched: 16. The CDR3 is 16 residues long. In germline, CDR1 is SNHLY, CDR2 FYNNEI. In DNA form, the CDR3 reads TGTGCCAGCACCCTTCCTAAAGCGGGAGGGCGCAATGAGCAGTACTTC. It translates to CASTLPKAGGRNEQYF.

A few counts support this clonotype. The chain employs TRBV4-3 and TRBJ2-7; D unresolved. Trimming removed 0 bases at V and 4 bases at J, with 10 bases between. Germline CDR1 and CDR2: LGHNA and YSLEER. The CDR3 length is 14 residues. The CDR3 sequence: CASSQDKRGYEQYF. CDR3 nucleotides: TGCGCCAGCAGCCAAGATAAGAGAGGTTACGAGCAGTACTTC.

This clonotype occurred many times. The chain couples TRBV20-1 to TRBJ2-7; a possible D gene is TRBD2 (7 bases). Trimming removed 0 bases at V and 4 bases at J, with 13 bases between. The CDR3 totals 14 residues. Germline V gives CDR1 DFQATT, CDR2 SNEGSKA (reference sequence). CDR3 sequence: CSAREGRGAYEQYF. The CDR3 DNA is TGCAGTGCTAGAGAAGGACGGGGGGCTTACGAGCAGTACTTC.

This clonotype has at least ten counts. CDR3 sequence: CASSQATGGQLFF. CDR3 nucleotide sequence: TGTGCCAGCAGCCAAGCAACAGGCGGGCAACTGTTTTTT. The genes are TRBV3-1 and TRBJ1-4; weak D call: TRBD1 (5 bases). This CDR3 is built from 13 residues. Germline V CDR1 and CDR2: LGHDT, YNNKEL (reference sequence). The ends were cut back, 1 base at V and 12 bases at J, with 12 bases in the middle.

This clonotype showed up many times. The chain recombines TRBV2 with TRBJ1-1; D ambiguous. The germline V gene encodes CDR1 SNHLY and CDR2 FYNNEI. Trimming pared 5 bases from V and 3 bases from J, leaving 10 bases between. The CDR3 length is 13 residues. Here the CDR3 reads CASSSLRDTEAFF. CDR3 bases: TGTGCCAGCAGTTCCTTGAGGGACACTGAAGCTTTCTTT.

As for this clonotype: This likely came from a read error, as a far larger clone is one base away. This chain uses TRBV28 with TRBJ2-1, with 11 bases matching TRBD2. Germline V gene sequence: CDR1 MDHEN, CDR2 SYDVKM. The CDR3 totals 17 residues. Trimming removed 5 bases from V and 10 bases from J; junction bases left unmatched: 16. The CDR3 nucleotides are TGTGCCAGCAGTCAATCCCGACTAGCGGGGAGAACCTACGAGCAGTTCTTC. Translated: CASSQSRLAGRTYEQFF.

The chain employs TRBV7-3 and TRBJ2-1; 7 bases agree with TRBD2. The CDR3 has 15 amino acids. The germline V gene encodes CDR1 SGHTA and CDR2 FQGTGA. The ends lost 5 bases at V and 2 bases at J; junction bases unmatched: 6. DNA for the CDR3: TGTGCCAGCAGCAAAAGCGGGGCCACCTACAATGAGCAGTTCTTC. It encodes CASSKSGATYNEQFF.

V usage is TRBV29-1 and J usage is TRBJ2-7; D is ambiguous. V was pared by 5 bases and J by 4 bases, with 9 bases between. Germline assignment: CDR1 SQVTM and CDR2 ANQGSEA. The CDR3 runs 11 residues. For the CDR3, the DNA is TGCAGCGTTTCGGATGCATACGAGCAGTACTTC. Residues: CSVSDAYEQYF.

At least ten counts were recorded for this clonotype. The gene calls are TRBV10-3 and TRBJ2-1; 8 bases line up with TRBD2. Trimming took 5 bases from V and 9 from J; bases not matched to a gene: 12. Germline assignment: CDR1 ENHRY and CDR2 SYGVKD. This CDR3 is 15 amino acids long. Here the CDR3 reads CAISPSGGQESEQFF. DNA of the CDR3: TGTGCCATCAGTCCCAGCGGGGGTCAGGAGAGTGAGCAGTTCTTC.

The table lists this clonotype with many counts. The J gene is TRBJ2-1, the V gene TRBV29-1; maybe TRBD2 (5 bases). This CDR3 has 14 residues. The V end lost 6 bases, the J end lost 2 bases, and 14 bases lay between the germline ends. Germline CDR1 and CDR2: SQVTM and ANQGSEA. CDR3 loop: CSVEPRAAYNEQFF. The CDR3 region has the DNA TGCAGCGTCGAACCGCGGGCAGCCTACAATGAGCAGTTCTTC.

With respect to this clonotype: A clone one base away is much larger, so this may be a read error. The rearrangement joins TRBV6-2 or TRBV6-3 to TRBJ2-3; D is unresolved. The CDR3 spans 14 residues. CDR1 is MNHEY, CDR2 SVGEGT, per germline. The DNA for the CDR3 is TGTGCCAGCAGTTACCTACAGAGCACAGATGCGCAGTATTTT. Its translation: CASSYLQSTDAQYF.